Listed below are T cell receptor beta chains from one sample, sequenced in a study of CD8+CD57+ T cells in acquired aplastic anemia. One entry per CDR3 protein, called by TCRdb with MiXCR from the reads. Of about 16,000 distinct CDR3 sequences listed, 37% are singletons. What was sequenced was CD8+CD57+ T cells sorted from PBMCs. The origin of the receptors is a human donor with aplastic anemia. CDR3s include the opening cysteine and the closing phenylalanine or tryptophan. D genes are given only for firm matches. Clone sizes are given selectively: once, few, many, or a class where the clone is expanded.

CASRVGTYEAFF TGTGCCAGCAGAGTAGGGACTTATGAAGCTTTCTTT TRBJ1-1 TRBV7-9 12 . .
CASSLSVGAGAGNTIYF TGCGCCAGCAGCTTGTCAGTGGGGGCTGGGGCTGGAAACACCATATATTTT TRBJ1-3 TRBV5-1 17 . .
CASSPGTGDNEQFF TGCGCCAGCAGCCCCGGGACAGGGGACAATGAGCAGTTCTTC TRBJ2-1 TRBV5-1 14 . TRBD1
CSARLANYNEQFF TGCAGTGCTAGACTAGCGAACTACAATGAGCAGTTCTTC TRBJ2-1 TRBV20-1 13 many .
CAISGLGQTQYF TGTGCCATCAGTGGCCTAGGCCAGACCCAGTACTTC TRBJ2-5 TRBV10-3 12 . .
CATSSHSGGRYNEQFF TGTGCCACCAGCAGCCATAGCGGGGGGCGGTACAATGAGCAGTTCTTC TRBJ2-1 TRBV15 16 . TRBD2
CASSLGGRGSNSPLRF TGCGCCAGCAGCTTGGGGGGCAGGGGGTCTAATTCACCCCTCCGCTTT TRBJ1-6 TRBV5-4 16 . TRBD1
CSARDFQGAGGYNEQFF TGCAGTGCTAGAGATTTTCAGGGCGCGGGGGGGTACAATGAGCAGTTCTTC TRBJ2-1 TRBV20-1 17 once TRBD2
CSANDLFGEETQYF TGCAGCGCTAATGACCTATTCGGGGAAGAGACCCAGTACTTC TRBJ2-5 TRBV29-1 14 once .
CSAVQGVVQETQYF TGCAGTGCTGTTCAAGGGGTGGTCCAAGAGACCCAGTACTTC TRBJ2-5 TRBV20-1 14 few .
CASSPRQGAGELFF TGTGCCAGCAGCCCGAGACAGGGCGCCGGGGAGCTGTTTTTT TRBJ2-2 TRBV14 14 . TRBD1